These 9 T cell receptor beta chains were sequenced from one sample in a study of T cell repertoires in cytomegalovirus infection. One entry per CDR3 protein results from TCRdb running MiXCR on the reads. The table lists hundreds of thousands of distinct CDR3 sequences, around 30% of them singletons. Antigens of these TCRs are unknown. The sequences come from cultured PBMCs, collected from culture after CMV antigen stimulation. Receptors originate from a human donor in good health (CMV status not recorded). Some clones in this sample may be carry-over from other donors' samples.

The V gene is TRBV7-9, the J gene TRBJ2-1, with D tentatively TRBD1 (6 bases). This CDR3 is 15 amino acids long. Trimming took 0 bases from V and 4 from J, leaving 10 bases between them. Per germline, CDR1 SEHNR and CDR2 FQNEAQ (reference sequence). The CDR3 DNA follows: TGTGCCAGCAGCTTAGCAGGGACACAGTACAATGAGCAGTTCTTC. Residues: CASSLAGTQYNEQFF.

V and J are TRBV29-1 and TRBJ2-5; D remains ambiguous. CDR1 is SQVTM, CDR2 ANQGSEA, per germline. V was cut by 4 bases and J by 4 bases, with 22 bases left in between. CDR3 size: 16 residues. The CDR3 loop is CSVVDPNAKYRETQYF. CDR3 nucleotide sequence: TGCAGCGTTGTTGATCCTAACGCAAAGTACAGAGAGACCCAGTACTTC.

Many counts were recorded for this clonotype. This chain links TRBV10-3 with TRBJ1-3; no clear D gene. V gave up 2 bases and J gave up 0 bases, with 8 bases separating them. There are 15 residues in the CDR3. The germline V gene has CDR1 ENHRY and CDR2 SYGVKD. This chain's CDR3 is CAISEDRISGNTIYF. In DNA, the CDR3 is TGTGCCATCAGTGAGGATAGGATCTCTGGAAACACCATATATTTT.

This sequence joins TRBV4-2 and TRBJ2-7; D possibly corresponds to TRBD2 (5 bases). CDR1 is LGHNA and CDR2 is YNFKEQ in the germline V gene. Trimming shortened V by 4 bases and J by 1 base, and 17 bases separated the two germline ends. This CDR3 comprises 16 residues. CDR3 in amino acids: CASSPQVGGASYEQYF. CDR3 nucleotide sequence: TGTGCCAGCAGCCCTCAGGTCGGAGGAGCTTCCTACGAGCAGTACTTC.

This clonotype has only a few counts. This chain links TRBV12-3 or TRBV12-4 with TRBJ1-2; a possible D gene is TRBD1 (5 bases). There are 13 residues in the CDR3. With 5 bases removed from V and 8 bases from J, the gap between germline ends came to 15 bases. The CDR3 DNA sequence: TGTGCCAGCAGTACGGGACCCGGTGGGGGCTACACCTTC. Translation: CASSTGPGGGYTF.

The V and J genes are TRBV6-5 and TRBJ1-1; no reliable D call. CDR1 and CDR2 from the germline V gene are MNHEY and SVGAGI. This CDR3 region has 14 residues. CDR3 in amino acids: CVTRKGTVNTEAFF. The CDR3, as DNA: TGTGTCACTAGGAAGGGCACAGTGAACACTGAAGCTTTCTTT.

This clonotype came up a few times. The J gene is TRBJ1-6, the V gene TRBV4-2; D is uncertain. V lost 4 bases and J 5 bases, leaving 18 bases between the germline ends. Germline V gene data show CDR1 as LGHNA and CDR2 as YNFKEQ. This CDR3 comprises 17 residues. CDR3 in amino acids: CASSRAGPGPNNSPLHF. CDR3 DNA sequence: TGTGCCAGCAGCCGGGCGGGCCCCGGGCCGAATAATTCACCCCTCCACTTT.

The chain combines TRBV6-2 or TRBV6-3 with TRBJ2-1; D might be TRBD1 (6 bases). CDR3 length: 17 amino acids. CDR1 and CDR2 (germline): MNHEY, SVGEGT. V lost 5 bases and J lost 8, with 25 bases in between. This chain's CDR3 is CASSTFLGRGFTDEQFF. DNA of the CDR3: TGTGCCAGCAGTACTTTTTTAGGCAGGGGTTTTACGGATGAGCAGTTCTTC.

This clonotype was seen more than once but under ten times. The chain uses TRBV4-2 and TRBJ2-7; D is ambiguous. The CDR3 is 13 residues long. V was cut by 4 bases and J by 5 bases, with 12 bases left in between. Per the germline V gene, CDR1 is LGHNA and CDR2 is YNFKEQ. The CDR3 region is CASSLPGRDEQYF. CDR3 coding DNA: TGTGCCAGCAGCCTACCGGGCAGAGACGAGCAGTACTTC.